This T cell receptor (beta chain) is from a study of CD8 T cells in ankylosing spondylitis (dated by TCRdb to the late 2010s). Background on the whole study: T cell receptor beta repertoires were profiled in healthy donors and ankylosing spondylitis patients so that disease-linked TCR variants could be found. The full study cohort comprised about 24 ankylosing spondylitis patients and some 100 healthy donors. Peripheral blood samples were taken, and synovial fluid was additionally collected from ankylosing spondylitis patients. The research as a whole found: Some TCR beta motif variants had previously been reported in synovial fluid and blood of reactive arthritis patients, which suggested common disease-initiation mechanisms. A TCR beta motif of several highly homologous amino acid variants appeared characteristic of blood from ankylosing spondylitis patients. Significant enrichment of the disease-linked clones was reported in matched synovial fluid samples from ankylosing spondylitis patients. In peripheral blood, the disease-linked clones were found at relatively low frequencies and had a CD8+ phenotype.

TCRdb names Illumina HiSeq 2500 as the instrument used. Quantitative 5'-RACE with molecular barcodes was used to prepare TCR beta libraries. The source study handled its data this way. A new computational method, built on a probabilistic model of VDJ rearrangement, was used to identify disease-linked TCR variants. TCRdb trimmed the raw reads at Q25, called clones with MiXCR and kept productive beta chains. One record per CDR3 amino acid sequence lists the most common genes and DNA. The V and J calls, along with clone size, are taken from TCRdb and not from the paper's own processing. Within this sample are approximately 220,000 distinct CDR3 sequences, with roughly 26% of them counted one time only. About 6.2% of the sample belongs to the ten largest clones. A word on this clonotype: This receptor's antigen is unknown. Base qualities are not recorded, but no much larger clone differs from it by a single base.

The junction shows trimming of 0 bases on V and 5 bases on J, plus 9 bases between the germline ends. The CDR1 and CDR2 encoded by the germline V gene (reference sequence) are DFQATT and SNEGSKA. The CDR3, from cysteine to phenylalanine, totals 13 residues. The DNA shown is the 39-base CDR3, in frame from base 1. Sequencing was performed on blood, either unsorted or a sorted T cell fraction (not recorded which). The TCR was taken from a male donor with ankylosing spondylitis or in good health (not recorded which). This receptor chain uses TRBV20-1 and TRBJ2-3; the D gene remains uncertain. The sequenced DNA: TGCAGTGCTAGAGATGAAGTGGGAGATACGCAGTATTTT. The encoded protein is CSARDEVGDTQYF.